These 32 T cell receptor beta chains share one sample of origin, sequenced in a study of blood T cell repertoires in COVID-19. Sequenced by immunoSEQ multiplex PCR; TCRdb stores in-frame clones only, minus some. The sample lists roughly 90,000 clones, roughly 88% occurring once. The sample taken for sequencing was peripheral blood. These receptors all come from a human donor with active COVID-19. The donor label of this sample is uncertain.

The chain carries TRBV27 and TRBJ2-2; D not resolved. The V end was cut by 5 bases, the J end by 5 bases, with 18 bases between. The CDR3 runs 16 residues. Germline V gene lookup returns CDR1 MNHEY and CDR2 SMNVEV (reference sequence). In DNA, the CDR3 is TGTGCCAGCAGTCTAGGCCGGGTCCCCCGAACCGGGGAGCTGTTTTTT. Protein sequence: CASSLGRVPRTGELFF.

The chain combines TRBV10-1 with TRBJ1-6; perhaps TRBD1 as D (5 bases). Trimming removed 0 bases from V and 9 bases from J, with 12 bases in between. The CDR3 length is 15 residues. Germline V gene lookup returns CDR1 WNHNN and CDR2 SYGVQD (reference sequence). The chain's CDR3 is CASSESIGAGSPLHF. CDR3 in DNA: TGCGCCAGCAGTGAGTCGATTGGGGCCGGTTCACCCCTCCACTTT.

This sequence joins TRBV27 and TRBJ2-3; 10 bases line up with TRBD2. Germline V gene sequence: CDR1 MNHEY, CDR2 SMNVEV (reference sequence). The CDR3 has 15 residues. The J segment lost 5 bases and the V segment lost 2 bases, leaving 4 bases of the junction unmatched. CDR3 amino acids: CASSLGSGGLDTQYF. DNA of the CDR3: TGTGCCAGCAGTTTAGGTAGCGGGGGGTTAGATACGCAGTATTTT.

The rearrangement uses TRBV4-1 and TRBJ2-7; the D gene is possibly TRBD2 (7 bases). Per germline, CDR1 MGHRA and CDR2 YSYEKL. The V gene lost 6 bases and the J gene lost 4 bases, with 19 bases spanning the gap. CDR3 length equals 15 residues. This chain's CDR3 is CASSPSEGGQYEQYF. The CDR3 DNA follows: TGCGCCAGCAGTCCAAGTGAGGGGGGGCAGTACGAGCAGTACTTC.

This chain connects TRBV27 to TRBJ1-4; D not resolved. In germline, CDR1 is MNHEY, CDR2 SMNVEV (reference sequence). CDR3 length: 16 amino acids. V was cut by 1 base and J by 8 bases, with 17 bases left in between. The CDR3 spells CASSLFPDSGGEKLFF. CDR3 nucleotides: TGTGCCAGCAGTTTATTTCCCGACTCCGGCGGGGAAAAACTGTTTTTT.

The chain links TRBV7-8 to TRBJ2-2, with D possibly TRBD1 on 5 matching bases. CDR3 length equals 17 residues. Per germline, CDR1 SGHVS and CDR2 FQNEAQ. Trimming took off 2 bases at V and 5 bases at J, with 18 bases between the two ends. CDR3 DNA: TGTGCCAGCAGCTTAACAGGTCCACGACCCCAGACCGGGGAGCTGTTTTTT. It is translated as CASSLTGPRPQTGELFF.

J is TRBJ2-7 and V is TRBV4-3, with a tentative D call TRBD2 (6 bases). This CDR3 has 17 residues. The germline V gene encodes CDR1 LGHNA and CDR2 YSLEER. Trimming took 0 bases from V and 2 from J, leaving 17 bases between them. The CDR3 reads CASSQDGGPGDPYEQYF. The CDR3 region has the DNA TGCGCCAGCAGCCAAGATGGTGGCCCGGGAGATCCCTACGAGCAGTACTTC.

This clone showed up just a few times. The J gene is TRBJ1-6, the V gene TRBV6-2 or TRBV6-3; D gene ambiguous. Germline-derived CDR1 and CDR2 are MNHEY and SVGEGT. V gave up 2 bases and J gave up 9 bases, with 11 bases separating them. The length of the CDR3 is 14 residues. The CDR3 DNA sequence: TGTGCCAGCAGTTACCGGCAGGAGGGTTCACCCCTCCACTTT. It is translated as CASSYRQEGSPLHF.

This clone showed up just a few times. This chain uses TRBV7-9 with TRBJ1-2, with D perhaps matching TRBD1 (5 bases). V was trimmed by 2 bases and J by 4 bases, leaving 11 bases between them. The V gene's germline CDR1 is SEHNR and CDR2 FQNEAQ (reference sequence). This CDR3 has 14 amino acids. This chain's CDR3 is CASSLSRQGYGYTF. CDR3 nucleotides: TGTGCCAGCAGCTTAAGTCGGCAGGGCTATGGCTACACCTTC.

The CDR3 bases are TGTGCCAGCAGCCGGATCAGGGGGAGCTCCTACAATGAGCAGTTCTTC. Translating gives CASSRIRGSSYNEQFF. This sequence joins TRBV3-1 (or the pseudogene TRBV3-2) and TRBJ2-1; 7 nucleotides align to TRBD1. Germline lookup yields CDR1 LGHDT and CDR2 YNNKEL (reference sequence). This CDR3 region has 16 residues. With 4 bases clipped from V and 0 bases from J, the junction kept 6 bases outside the gene matches.

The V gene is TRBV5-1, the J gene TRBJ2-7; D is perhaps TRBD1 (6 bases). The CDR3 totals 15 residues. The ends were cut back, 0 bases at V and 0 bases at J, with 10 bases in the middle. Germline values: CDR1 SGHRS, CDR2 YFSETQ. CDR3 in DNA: TGCGCCAGCAGCTTGGAACAGGGCGACTCCTACGAGCAGTACTTC. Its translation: CASSLEQGDSYEQYF. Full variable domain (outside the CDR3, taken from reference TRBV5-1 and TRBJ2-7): KAGVTQTPRYLIKTRGQQVTLSCSPISGHRSVSWYQQTPGQGLQFLFEYFSETQRNKGNFPGRFSGRQFSNSRSEMNVSTLELGDSALYLCASSLEQGDSYEQYFGPGTRLTVT.

The chain's CDR3 is CASSTPNQPQHF. The CDR3 DNA reads as TGTGCCAGCAGCACACCTAATCAGCCCCAGCATTTT. V and J are TRBV7-2 and TRBJ1-5; no clear D. Germline V lookup: CDR1 SGHTA, CDR2 FQGNSA. The V end lost 5 bases, the J end lost 4 bases, and 6 bases lay between the germline ends. The CDR3 is made up of 12 amino acids.

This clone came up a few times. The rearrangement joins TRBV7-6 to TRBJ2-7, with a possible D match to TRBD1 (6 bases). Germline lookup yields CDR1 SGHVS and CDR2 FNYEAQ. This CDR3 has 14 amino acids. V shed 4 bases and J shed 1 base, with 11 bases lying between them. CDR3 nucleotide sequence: TGTGCCAGCAGCTCAGGGGCGAGTTCCTACGAGCAGTACTTC. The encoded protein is CASSSGASSYEQYF.

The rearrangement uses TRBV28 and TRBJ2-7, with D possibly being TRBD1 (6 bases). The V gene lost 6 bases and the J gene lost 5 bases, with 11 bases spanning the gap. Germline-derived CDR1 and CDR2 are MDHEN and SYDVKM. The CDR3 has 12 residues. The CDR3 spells CASRQGIHEQYF. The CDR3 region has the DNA TGTGCCAGCAGACAGGGAATCCACGAGCAGTACTTC. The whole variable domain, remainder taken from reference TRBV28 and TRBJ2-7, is DVKVTQSSRYLVKRTGEKVFLECVQDMDHENMFWYRQDPGLGLRLIYFSYDVKMKEKGDIPEGYSVSREKKERFSLILESASTNQTSMYLCASRQGIHEQYFGPGTRLTVT.

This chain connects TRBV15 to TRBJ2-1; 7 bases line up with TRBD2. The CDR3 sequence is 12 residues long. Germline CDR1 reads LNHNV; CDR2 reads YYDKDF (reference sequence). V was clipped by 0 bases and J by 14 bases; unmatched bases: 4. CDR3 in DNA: TGTGCCACCAGCAGAGATCTAGCGGAGAAGTTCTTC. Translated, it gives CATSRDLAEKFF.

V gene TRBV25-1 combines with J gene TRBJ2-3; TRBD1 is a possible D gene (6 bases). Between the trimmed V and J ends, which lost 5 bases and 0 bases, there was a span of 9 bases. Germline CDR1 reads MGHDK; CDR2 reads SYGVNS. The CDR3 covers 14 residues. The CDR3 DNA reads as TGTGCCAGCAGTCGGACAGTAAGCACAGATACGCAGTATTTT. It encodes CASSRTVSTDTQYF.

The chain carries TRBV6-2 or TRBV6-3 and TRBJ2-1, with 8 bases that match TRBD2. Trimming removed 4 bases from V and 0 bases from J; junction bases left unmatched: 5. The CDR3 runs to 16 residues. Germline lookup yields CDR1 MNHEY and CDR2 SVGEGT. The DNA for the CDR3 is TGTGCCAGCAGTTCCAAAAGCGGGGGCTCCTACAATGAGCAGTTCTTC. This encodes CASSSKSGGSYNEQFF.

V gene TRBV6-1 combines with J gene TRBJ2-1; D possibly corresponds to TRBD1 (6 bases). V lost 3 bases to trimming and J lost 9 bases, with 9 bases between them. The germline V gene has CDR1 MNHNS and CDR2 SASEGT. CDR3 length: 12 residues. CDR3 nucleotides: TGTGCCAGCAGTGATGCAGGGGCTGAGCAGTTCTTC. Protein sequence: CASSDAGAEQFF.

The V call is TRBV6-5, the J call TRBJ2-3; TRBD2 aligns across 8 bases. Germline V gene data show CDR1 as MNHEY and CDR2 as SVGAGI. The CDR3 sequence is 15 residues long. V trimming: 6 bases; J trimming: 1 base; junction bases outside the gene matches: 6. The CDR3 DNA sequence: TGTGCCAGCAGGCCGAGCGGGGGCCGCACAGATACGCAGTATTTT. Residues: CASRPSGGRTDTQYF.

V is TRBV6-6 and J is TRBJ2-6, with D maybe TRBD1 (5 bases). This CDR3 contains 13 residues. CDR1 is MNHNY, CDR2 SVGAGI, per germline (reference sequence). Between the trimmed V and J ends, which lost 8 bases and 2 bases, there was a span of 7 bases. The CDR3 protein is CASSRAGANVLTF. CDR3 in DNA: TGTGCCAGCTCCAGGGCTGGGGCCAACGTCCTGACTTTC.

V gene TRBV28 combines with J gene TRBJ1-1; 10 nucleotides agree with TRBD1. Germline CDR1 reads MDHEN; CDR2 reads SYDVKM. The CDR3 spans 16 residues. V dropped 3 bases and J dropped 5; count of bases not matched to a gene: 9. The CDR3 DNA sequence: TGTGCCAGCAGTTTCGGACAGGGGGTGTCGGGGACTGAAGCTTTCTTT. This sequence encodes CASSFGQGVSGTEAFF. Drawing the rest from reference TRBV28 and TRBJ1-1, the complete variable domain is DVKVTQSSRYLVKRTGEKVFLECVQDMDHENMFWYRQDPGLGLRLIYFSYDVKMKEKGDIPEGYSVSREKKERFSLILESASTNQTSMYLCASSFGQGVSGTEAFFGQGTRLTVV.

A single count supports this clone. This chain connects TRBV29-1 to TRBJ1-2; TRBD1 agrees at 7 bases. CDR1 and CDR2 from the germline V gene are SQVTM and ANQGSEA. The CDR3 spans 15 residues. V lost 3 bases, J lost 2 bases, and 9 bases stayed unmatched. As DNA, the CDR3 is TGCAGCGTTGACGGTTTGATGACAGGGAACTATGGCTACACCTTC. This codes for CSVDGLMTGNYGYTF.

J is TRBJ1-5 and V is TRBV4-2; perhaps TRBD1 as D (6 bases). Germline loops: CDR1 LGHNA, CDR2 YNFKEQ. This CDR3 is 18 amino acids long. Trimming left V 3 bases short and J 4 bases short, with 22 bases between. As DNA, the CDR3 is TGTGCCAGCAGCCAGGAACTGCAGGGGTGGGTCGGAAATCAGCCCCAGCATTTT. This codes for CASSQELQGWVGNQPQHF.

The CDR3 is CASSLGLRGWWTEAFF. The CDR3 DNA reads as TGTGCCAGCAGCTTAGGGCTAAGGGGGTGGTGGACTGAAGCTTTCTTT. This chain connects TRBV7-2 to TRBJ1-1; perhaps TRBD1 as D (6 bases). The CDR3 runs to 16 residues. Germline-derived CDR1 and CDR2 are SGHTA and FQGNSA. Trimming removed 1 base from V and 5 bases from J, with 17 bases in between.

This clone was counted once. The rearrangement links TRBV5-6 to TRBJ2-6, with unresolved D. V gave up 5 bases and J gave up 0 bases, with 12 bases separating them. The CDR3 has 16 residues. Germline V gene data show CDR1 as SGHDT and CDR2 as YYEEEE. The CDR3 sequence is CASSFGSFSGANVLTF. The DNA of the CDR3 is TGTGCCAGCAGTTTCGGGTCCTTCTCTGGGGCCAACGTCCTGACTTTC.

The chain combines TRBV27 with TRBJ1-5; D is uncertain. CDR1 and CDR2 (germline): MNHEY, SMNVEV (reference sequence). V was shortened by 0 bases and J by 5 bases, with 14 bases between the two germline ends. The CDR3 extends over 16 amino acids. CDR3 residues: CASSLSSRVLYQPQHF. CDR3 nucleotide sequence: TGTGCCAGCAGTTTATCGAGCCGGGTCCTTTATCAGCCCCAGCATTTT.

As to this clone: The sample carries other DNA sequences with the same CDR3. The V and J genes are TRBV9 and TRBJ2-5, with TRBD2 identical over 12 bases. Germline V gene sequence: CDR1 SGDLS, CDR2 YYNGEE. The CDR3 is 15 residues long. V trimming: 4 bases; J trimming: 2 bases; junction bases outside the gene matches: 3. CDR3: CASSPGTSGQETQYF. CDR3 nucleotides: TGTGCCAGCAGCCCCGGGACTAGCGGGCAAGAGACCCAGTACTTC.

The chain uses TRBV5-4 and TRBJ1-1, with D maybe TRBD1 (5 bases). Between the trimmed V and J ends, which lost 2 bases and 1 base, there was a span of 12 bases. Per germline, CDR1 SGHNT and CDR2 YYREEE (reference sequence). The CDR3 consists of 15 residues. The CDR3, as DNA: TGTGCCAGCAGCTTACCACAGGCGCAGAACACTGAAGCTTTCTTT. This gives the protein CASSLPQAQNTEAFF.

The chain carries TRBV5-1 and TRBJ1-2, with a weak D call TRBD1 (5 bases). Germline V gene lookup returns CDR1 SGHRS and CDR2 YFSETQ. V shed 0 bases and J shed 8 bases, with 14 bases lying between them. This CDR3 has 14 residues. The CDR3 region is CASSLEGATRGYTF. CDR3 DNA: TGCGCCAGCAGCTTGGAAGGGGCTACAAGAGGCTACACCTTC.

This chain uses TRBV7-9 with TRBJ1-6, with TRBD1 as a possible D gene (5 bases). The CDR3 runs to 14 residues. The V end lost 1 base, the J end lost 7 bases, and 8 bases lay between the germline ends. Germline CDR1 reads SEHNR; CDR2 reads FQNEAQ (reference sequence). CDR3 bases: TGTGCCAGCAGCTTAGTAGCAGGGAATTCACCCCTCCACTTT. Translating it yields CASSLVAGNSPLHF.

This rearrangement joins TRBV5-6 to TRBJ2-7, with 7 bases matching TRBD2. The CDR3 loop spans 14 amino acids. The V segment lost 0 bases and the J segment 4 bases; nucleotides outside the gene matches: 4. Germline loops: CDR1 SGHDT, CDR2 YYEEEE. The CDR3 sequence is CASSLGGGGYEQYF. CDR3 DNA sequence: TGTGCCAGCAGCTTGGGCGGGGGAGGGTACGAGCAGTACTTC.

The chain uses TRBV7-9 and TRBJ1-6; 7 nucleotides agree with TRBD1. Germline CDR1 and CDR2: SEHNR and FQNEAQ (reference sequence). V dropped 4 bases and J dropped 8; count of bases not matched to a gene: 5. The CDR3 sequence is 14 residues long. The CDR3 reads CASSSSTGYSPLHF. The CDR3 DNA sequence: TGTGCCAGCAGCTCTTCGACAGGGTATTCACCCCTCCACTTT.